A single sample gave rise to the 20 T cell receptor beta chains below, sequenced in a study of cytomegalovirus exposure and HLA in healthy donors (dated by TCRdb to the late 2010s). The library was produced with the immunoSEQ multiplex PCR assay. For the multiplex PCR, a mixture combining 60 forward primers for TCR Vbeta segments and 13 reverse primers for TCR Jbeta segments was used. The table comes from immuneACCESS by way of TCRdb, which keeps in-frame sequences with V and J called. Part of the clones is missing from these tables; in studies checked, under half for an unresolved V gene and the rest for unknown reasons. The sample has 150,000 or so clones on record, over 60% of them singletons. Together, the top ten hold approximately 13% of the sample. The sequencing input was PBMCs. Receptors originate from a man in his forties or fifties in good health and CMV-seropositive.

The rearrangement links TRBV7-2 to TRBJ1-5, with D perhaps matching TRBD1 (6 bases). Between the trimmed V and J ends, which lost 5 bases and 0 bases, there was a span of 11 bases. Germline CDR1 SGHTA, CDR2 FQGNSA. This CDR3 is built from 15 residues. The CDR3 is CASSRDRLSNQPQHF. The CDR3, as DNA: TGTGCCAGCAGCAGAGACAGGCTTAGCAATCAGCCCCAGCATTTT.

The chain carries TRBV6-1 and TRBJ2-7; D not certain. The CDR3 is 12 amino acids. V was clipped by 6 bases and J by 2 bases, with 8 bases between them. CDR1 MNHNS and CDR2 SASEGT come from the germline V gene. The CDR3 region is CASSRTAYEQYF. The CDR3 region has the DNA TGTGCCAGCAGCCGAACGGCCTACGAGCAGTACTTC.

The chain has TRBV4-1 and TRBJ2-7, with 7 bases identical to TRBD1. With 0 bases clipped from V and 3 bases from J, the junction kept 5 bases outside the gene matches. Germline CDR1 reads MGHRA; CDR2 reads YSYEKL. The CDR3 covers 15 residues. The CDR3 protein is CASSQEKGQLYEQYF. DNA of the CDR3: TGCGCCAGCAGCCAAGAAAAGGGACAGCTCTACGAGCAGTACTTC.

V is TRBV27 and J is TRBJ1-5, with 8 bases matching TRBD1. This CDR3 contains 15 residues. The germline CDR1 and CDR2 sequences are MNHEY and SMNVEV (reference sequence). V was pared by 5 bases and J by 7 bases, with 10 bases of the junction left unmatched. In DNA form, the CDR3 reads TGTGCCAGCAGTGCCGACAGGGGAGGTAGACAGCCCCAGCATTTT. This encodes CASSADRGGRQPQHF.

The gene calls are TRBV7-9 and TRBJ2-1; D possibly corresponds to TRBD1 (6 bases). V dropped 3 bases and J dropped 5 bases, with 20 bases sitting between them. This CDR3 is built from 17 residues. CDR1 is SEHNR and CDR2 is FQNEAQ in the germline V gene (reference sequence). The CDR3, as DNA: TGTGCCAGCAGCTTCGTGTCGGCAGGGGATGGCGACAATGAGCAGTTCTTC. Translation gives CASSFVSAGDGDNEQFF.

The sample holds one count of this clone. The gene calls are TRBV7-8 and TRBJ2-1; 11 bases fit TRBD2. The CDR3 contains 15 residues. J lost 9 bases, V lost 5 bases, and 9 bases had no gene match. The germline CDR1 and CDR2 sequences are SGHVS and FQNEAQ. CDR3 nucleotides: TGTGCCAGCAGCCCCCAATCTAGCGGGAGGATTGAGCAGTTCTTC. Translated: CASSPQSSGRIEQFF.

The CDR3 sequence is CASSFGGRYEQFF. In nucleotides, the CDR3 is TGTGCCAGCAGTTTCGGAGGGAGGTATGAGCAGTTCTTC. The chain employs TRBV27 and TRBJ2-1, with D perhaps TRBD2 (6 bases). Per germline, CDR1 MNHEY and CDR2 SMNVEV (reference sequence). The CDR3 loop spans 13 amino acids. The V and J ends lost 3 bases and 8 bases respectively, with 11 bases between them.

This clone has only a few counts. This chain joins TRBV2 and TRBJ1-4; D is perhaps TRBD1 (6 bases). The CDR3 is made up of 15 amino acids. The V end lost 6 bases, the J end lost 6 bases, and 17 bases lay between the germline ends. Per germline, CDR1 SNHLY and CDR2 FYNNEI. CDR3 residues: CASSARGVGYEKLFF. In nucleotides, the CDR3 is TGTGCCAGCAGCGCCAGGGGTGTGGGATATGAAAAACTGTTTTTT.

The V and J genes are TRBV13 and TRBJ1-1; a weak D match, TRBD1 (5 bases). CDR3 length equals 12 residues. Germline values: CDR1 PRHDT, CDR2 FYEKMQ (reference sequence). V was cut by 3 bases and J by 5 bases, with 7 bases left in between. Written as DNA, the CDR3 is TGTGCCAGCAGCTTCAGGGTAACTGAAGCTTTCTTT. Translating it yields CASSFRVTEAFF.

This sequence joins TRBV28 and TRBJ1-4, with D possibly being TRBD1 (6 bases). CDR1 is MDHEN, CDR2 SYDVKM, per germline. The CDR3 loop spans 16 amino acids. Trimming left V 8 bases short and J 7 bases short, with 23 bases between. CDR3 in amino acids: CASGPIGGVPSEKLFF. In nucleotides, the CDR3 is TGTGCCAGCGGACCCATAGGGGGGGTGCCTTCTGAAAAACTGTTTTTT.

The genes are TRBV7-6 and TRBJ2-1; TRBD1 matches at 8 bases. V shed 0 bases and J 7 bases; nucleotides not matched to a gene: 8. Germline V gives CDR1 SGHVS, CDR2 FNYEAQ. The CDR3 has 16 residues. CDR3 residues: CASSLAGGQALNEQFF. The CDR3 bases are TGTGCCAGCAGCTTAGCGGGGGGACAGGCCTTAAATGAGCAGTTCTTC.

The J gene is TRBJ2-2, the V gene TRBV9; weak D call: TRBD1 (6 bases). Trimming pared 4 bases from V and 4 bases from J, leaving 11 bases between. There are 14 residues in the CDR3. The V gene's germline CDR1 is SGDLS and CDR2 YYNGEE. The CDR3 DNA sequence: TGTGCCAGCAGCCCAGGACAGACCACCGGGGAGCTGTTTTTT. Its protein product is CASSPGQTTGELFF.

The V call is TRBV18, the J call TRBJ1-3, with no clear D. Trimming took off 3 bases at V and 0 bases at J, with 15 bases between the two ends. The germline CDR1 and CDR2 sequences are KGHSH and LQKENI. There are 17 residues in the CDR3. CDR3 DNA sequence: TGTGCCAGCTCACCGAGAGGCCAACCCTCCTCTGGAAACACCATATATTTT. This codes for CASSPRGQPSSGNTIYF. The variable domain in full, completed from reference TRBV18 and TRBJ1-3, reads NAGVMQNPRHLVRRRGQEARLRCSPMKGHSHVYWYRQLPEEGLKFMVYLQKENIIDESGMPKERFSAEFPKEGPSILRIQQVVRGDSAAYFCASSPRGQPSSGNTIYFGEGSWLTVV.

V gene TRBV25-1 combines with J gene TRBJ2-7; a weak D match, TRBD1 (6 bases). Germline lookup yields CDR1 MGHDK and CDR2 SYGVNS. CDR3 length: 17 amino acids. Trimming took 4 bases from V and 4 from J, leaving 23 bases between them. The CDR3, as DNA: TGTGCCAGCAGTGGCTTAGGGGTAAGAGGTACAGGGTACGAGCAGTACTTC. Amino acid sequence: CASSGLGVRGTGYEQYF.

The chain has TRBV27 and TRBJ2-7; tentative D call: TRBD1 (6 bases). The V gene's germline CDR1 is MNHEY and CDR2 SMNVEV (reference sequence). V was clipped by 4 bases and J by 9 bases, with 22 bases between them. CDR3 length equals 15 residues. The CDR3 coding sequence is TGTGCCAGCAGTTCCTTAGACAGGTTGGGCCCCGCGCAGTACTTC. Translating it yields CASSSLDRLGPAQYF.

This chain uses TRBV7-6 with TRBJ1-1; 7 bases are a match to TRBD1. There are 17 residues in the CDR3. Germline V gene sequence: CDR1 SGHVS, CDR2 FNYEAQ. The V segment lost 0 bases and the J segment 4 bases; nucleotides outside the gene matches: 11. The DNA of the CDR3 is TGTGCCAGCAGCTTAGCGTCGTCGGGGCAGGGGGGCACTGAAGCTTTCTTT. Residues: CASSLASSGQGGTEAFF.

The chain is built from TRBV28 and TRBJ2-1; 13 bases align to TRBD2. Germline V lookup: CDR1 MDHEN, CDR2 SYDVKM. This CDR3 region has 16 residues. V was clipped by 5 bases and J by 6 bases; unmatched bases: 7. The DNA for the CDR3 is TGTGCCAGCAGTCCGCCGACTAGCGGGAGGTCCAATGAGCAGTTCTTC. Amino acid sequence: CASSPPTSGRSNEQFF.

This chain uses TRBV7-2 with TRBJ1-1; 8 positions match TRBD1. There are 14 residues in the CDR3. Germline V CDR1 and CDR2: SGHTA, FQGNSA. The V gene end was trimmed by 5 bases and the J gene end by 5 bases; junction bases not matched to a gene: 7. Written as DNA, the CDR3 is TGTGCCAGCAGCCTGGACAGGGTCCGTACTGAAGCTTTCTTT. Its translation: CASSLDRVRTEAFF.

The J gene is TRBJ1-4, the V gene TRBV2; D unresolved. The CDR3 has 13 residues. The germline V and J ends were trimmed by 4 bases and 7 bases, with 10 bases remaining between them. CDR1 and CDR2 from the germline V gene are SNHLY and FYNNEI. For the CDR3, the DNA is TGTGCCAGCAGTGGTCGGGAGCTTGAAAAACTGTTTTTT. It is translated as CASSGRELEKLFF.

This clone has only one observation. The chain combines TRBV18 with TRBJ2-7; possibly TRBD2 for D (6 bases). V was trimmed by 3 bases and J by 3 bases, leaving 12 bases between them. Germline-derived CDR1 and CDR2 are KGHSH and LQKENI. CDR3 size: 14 residues. CDR3 loop: CASSPGTLGYEQYF. CDR3 coding DNA: TGTGCCAGCTCACCCGGGACTTTAGGCTACGAGCAGTACTTC.